A selection of T cell receptor beta chains follows, all from one sample in a study of blood T cell repertoires in COVID-19. The table came from immunoSEQ multiplex PCR; TCRdb's copy has only in-frame clones and leaves some out. The sample lists hundreds of thousands of clones; around 87% were seen once. The sample taken for sequencing was PBMCs or T cells enriched from blood (not recorded which). The receptor source for this set is a woman aged 50 to 60 who had recovered from COVID-19. CDR3s include the opening cysteine and the closing phenylalanine or tryptophan. A D gene is named only where the DNA matches it firmly. Clone size is stated in some rows and not others, as once, few, many or a class when expanded.

abundance,v_gene,len,j_gene,d_gene,CDR3aa,CDR3nt
NA,TRBV27,12,TRBJ2-1,NA,CASSLTGSEQFF,TGTGCCAGCAGTTTAACAGGGAGTGAGCAGTTCTTC
NA,TRBV15,17,TRBJ2-1,TRBD2,CATSKTLAGGVDGEQFF,TGTGCCACCAGCAAAACATTGGCGGGAGGAGTGGACGGTGAGCAGTTCTTC
NA,TRBV12-1,14,TRBJ1-2,NA,CASSFDDRSYGYTF,TGTGCCAGCAGCTTTGATGACAGGTCTTATGGCTACACCTTC
NA,TRBV28,18,TRBJ2-5,TRBD2,CASSFPHPVGLGGETQYF,TGTGCCAGCAGTTTTCCTCATCCCGTCGGACTAGGCGGCGAGACCCAGTACTTC
NA,TRBV19,11,TRBJ1-5,NA,CASSRNGPQHF,TGTGCCAGTAGTCGAAACGGGCCCCAGCATTTT
NA,TRBV28,11,TRBJ1-4,NA,CASISNEKLFF,TGTGCCAGCATCTCTAATGAAAAACTGTTTTTT
NA,TRBV20-1,16,TRBJ2-2,TRBD2,CSASPGTSGRAGELFF,TGCAGTGCTAGTCCCGGGACTAGCGGGAGGGCCGGGGAGCTGTTTTTT
NA,TRBV19,15,TRBJ2-1,TRBD2,CASRITSGGYNEQFF,TGTGCCAGTAGGATAACTAGCGGGGGTTACAATGAGCAGTTCTTC
NA,TRBV29-1,12,TRBJ2-1,TRBD1,CSVTTGGNEQFF,TGCAGCGTGACTACAGGGGGAAATGAGCAGTTCTTC
NA,TRBV9,14,TRBJ1-2,TRBD1,CASSPDRGLYGYTF,TGTGCCAGCAGCCCAGACAGGGGTTTGTATGGCTACACCTTC
NA,TRBV28,17,TRBJ2-7,TRBD2,CASSTSGLAGAVYEQYF,TGTGCCAGCAGTACCTCCGGACTAGCGGGAGCAGTCTACGAGCAGTACTTC
NA,TRBV4-1,15,TRBJ2-7,NA,CASSQVVGEAYEQYF,TGCGCCAGCAGCCAAGTGGTGGGAGAAGCCTACGAGCAGTACTTC
NA,TRBV27,18,TRBJ2-2,TRBD2,CASSLFGLAGTGTGELFF,TGTGCCAGCAGCCTGTTCGGACTAGCGGGGACCGGCACCGGGGAGCTGTTTTTT
NA,TRBV15,17,TRBJ1-1,NA,CATSRVTTQGWHTEAFF,TGTGCCACCAGCAGAGTAACCACCCAGGGATGGCACACTGAAGCTTTCTTT
NA,TRBV19,13,TRBJ1-1,TRBD1,CASTRTGNTEAFF,TGTGCCAGTACCCGGACAGGAAACACTGAAGCTTTCTTT
NA,TRBV10-2,16,TRBJ2-2,NA,CASSALSSGGTGELFF,TGCGCCAGCAGTGCCCTGAGTAGCGGCGGCACCGGGGAGCTGTTTTTT
NA,TRBV7-8,14,TRBJ1-5,TRBD1,CASSLPTGSQPQHF,TGTGCCAGCAGCTTACCGACAGGGAGTCAGCCCCAGCATTTT
NA,TRBV10-1,14,TRBJ2-1,TRBD2,CASSQGLRYNEQFF,TGCGCCAGCAGTCAGGGACTACGGTACAATGAGCAGTTCTTC
NA,TRBV2,13,TRBJ2-1,NA,CASSTDYHNEQFF,TGTGCCAGCAGTACGGACTACCACAATGAGCAGTTCTTC
few,TRBV28,15,TRBJ2-2,NA,CASRTRQAYTGELFF,TGTGCCAGCAGGACGCGACAGGCTTACACCGGGGAGCTGTTTTTT
NA,TRBV7-9,13,TRBJ2-7,NA,CASSLGSIYEQYF,TGTGCCAGCAGCTTAGGGTCTATTTACGAGCAGTACTTC
once,TRBV5-1,16,TRBJ1-4,NA,CASSLASGVFNEKLFF,TGCGCCAGCAGCTTGGCGTCGGGGGTCTTTAATGAAAAACTGTTTTTT
NA,TRBV7-2,13,TRBJ1-2,NA,CASSSQGLYGYTF,TGTGCCAGCAGTTCCCAGGGTCTCTATGGCTACACCTTC
NA,TRBV6-4,16,TRBJ2-2,TRBD2,CASSDSAGGTAGELFF,TGTGCCAGCAGTGACTCAGCGGGAGGGACGGCCGGGGAGCTGTTTTTT
NA,TRBV24-1,17,TRBJ1-6,NA,CATSHRGFRAYNSPLHF,TGTGCCACCAGTCATCGAGGCTTCCGCGCCTATAATTCACCCCTCCACTTT
NA,TRBV6-5,14,TRBJ2-2,TRBD2,CASSSWREIGELFF,TGTGCCAGCAGTTCCTGGCGGGAGATCGGGGAGCTGTTTTTT
NA,TRBV14,14,TRBJ2-7,TRBD1,CASRPGQGSYEQYF,TGTGCCAGCAGACCGGGACAGGGTTCTTACGAGCAGTACTTC
NA,TRBV18,15,TRBJ2-7,TRBD2,CASSPGTSGSYEQYF,TGTGCCAGCTCACCCGGGACTAGCGGGAGCTACGAGCAGTACTTC
NA,TRBV6-5,13,TRBJ1-3,NA,CASHDRPGNTIYF,TGTGCCAGCCACGACAGGCCGGGGAACACCATATATTTT
NA,TRBV12-3/TRBV12-4,12,TRBJ1-2,NA,CASSFNRGGYTF,TGTGCCAGCAGTTTTAACCGCGGAGGCTACACCTTC
NA,TRBV15,15,TRBJ2-7,NA,CATSSVVSISYEQYF,TGTGCCACCAGCAGTGTCGTCAGTATTTCGTACGAGCAGTACTTC
NA,TRBV15,14,TRBJ1-2,NA,CATSRERQGYGYTF,TGTGCCACCAGCAGAGAACGGCAGGGGTATGGCTACACCTTC
NA,TRBV18,18,TRBJ2-1,NA,CASSPPSGAGRSTVQQFF,TGTGCCAGCTCACCACCCTCCGGCGCAGGGAGGAGCACTGTTCAGCAGTTCTTC
NA,TRBV6-2/TRBV6-3,17,TRBJ2-7,TRBD2,CASSEPSGRSFSYEQYF,TGTGCCAGCAGCGAGCCTAGCGGGAGGTCATTCTCCTACGAGCAGTACTTC
NA,TRBV28,17,TRBJ2-7,TRBD2,CASSFPGLAGGSYEQYF,TGTGCCAGCAGTTTCCCGGGACTAGCGGGAGGCTCCTACGAGCAGTACTTC
once,TRBV5-4,16,TRBJ1-2,TRBD1,CASSFAQQGLDYGYTF,TGTGCCAGCAGCTTTGCCCAACAGGGGTTGGACTATGGCTACACCTTC
NA,TRBV7-9,15,TRBJ1-4,TRBD1,CASSPRTGGHEKLFF,TGTGCCAGCAGCCCAAGGACAGGGGGGCATGAAAAACTGTTTTTT
NA,TRBV21-1,16,TRBJ2-7,NA,CASSKVRGTSSYEQYF,TGTGCCAGCAGCAAAGTTAGGGGGACTAGCTCATACGAGCAGTACTTC
few,TRBV7-3,14,TRBJ1-2,TRBD1,CASSPGQGIYGYTF,TGTGCCAGCAGCCCCGGACAGGGTATCTATGGCTACACCTTC
NA,TRBV7-2,17,TRBJ1-2,TRBD1,CASSLSKGASRAGGYTF,TGTGCCAGCAGCTTATCGAAGGGGGCGTCTCGTGCTGGGGGCTACACCTTC
NA,TRBV30,16,TRBJ2-3,TRBD2,CAFTALSGSGLDTQYF,TGTGCCTTTACAGCACTGAGCGGGAGTGGATTGGATACGCAGTATTTT
NA,TRBV24-1,15,TRBJ1-3,TRBD1,CATSEDRNIGNTIYF,TGTGCCACCAGCGAGGACAGGAATATTGGAAACACCATATATTTT
NA,TRBV18,16,TRBJ2-6,TRBD1,CANRRTGNSGANVLTF,TGTGCCAACAGACGGACAGGAAACTCTGGGGCCAACGTCCTGACTTTC
few,TRBV27,15,TRBJ1-2,NA,CASSPLVQGGGGYTF,TGTGCCAGCAGTCCACTCGTACAGGGTGGGGGTGGCTACACCTTC
NA,TRBV18,17,TRBJ2-5,TRBD1,CASSQTRDRGRQETQYF,TGTGCCAGCTCTCAAACCCGGGACAGGGGACGGCAAGAGACCCAGTACTTC
NA,TRBV27,16,TRBJ2-3,NA,CASRVKGRQATDTQYF,TGTGCCAGCAGAGTGAAAGGAAGACAGGCCACAGATACGCAGTATTTT
NA,TRBV19,16,TRBJ2-5,TRBD1,CASSSQTGGAMETQYF,TGTGCCAGTAGCTCCCAGACAGGGGGCGCGATGGAGACCCAGTACTTC
NA,TRBV19,15,TRBJ1-4,TRBD1,CASSTQGEESEKLFF,TGTGCCAGTAGTACCCAGGGGGAGGAAAGTGAAAAACTGTTTTTT
NA,TRBV6-5,13,TRBJ2-1,NA,CASSLRRYNEQFF,TGTGCCAGCAGTTTACGGAGATACAATGAGCAGTTCTTC
NA,TRBV2,13,TRBJ2-5,NA,CASKIGQQETQYF,TGTGCCAGCAAAATCGGACAGCAAGAGACCCAGTACTTC
NA,TRBV5-1,11,TRBJ1-2,NA,CASRLWGGYTF,TGCGCCAGCAGGCTGTGGGGCGGCTACACCTTC
few,TRBV6-5,13,TRBJ2-7,NA,CAAGMGLQDEQYF,TGTGCAGCTGGGATGGGGCTTCAGGACGAGCAGTACTTC
NA,TRBV6-4,13,TRBJ2-3,NA,CASSLEKADTQYF,TGTGCCAGCAGCCTGGAGAAGGCAGATACGCAGTATTTT